These 8 T cell receptor beta chains share one sample of origin, sequenced in a study of cytomegalovirus exposure and HLA in healthy donors. In the PCR, 60 Vbeta and 13 Jbeta primers were used. Clones were read by immunoSEQ multiplex PCR, and TCRdb kept only the in-frame ones, dropping some. Recorded for this sample: some 70,000 clones. The sequenced sample consisted of PBMCs. The receptors were gathered from a man between 35 and 55 years old in good health and CMV-seronegative.

In regard to this clone: The germline gene is not matched at one end of the junction; a read error may be the cause. In DNA, the CDR3 is TGTGCCAGCAGGACCCTAAACAGGTACCAAGAGGCCCAGTACTTC. Its translation: CASRTLNRYQEAQYF. The V and J genes are TRBV5-6 and TRBJ2-5; D perhaps matches TRBD1 (5 bases). CDR1 and CDR2 (germline): SGHDT, YYEEEE. The CDR3 length is 15 residues.

The CDR3 nucleotides read TGTGCCAGCAGCCTACAGGGGACCAATCAGCCCCAGCATTTT. The encoded protein is CASSLQGTNQPQHF. The V and J genes are TRBV5-6 and TRBJ1-5; 7 bases fit TRBD1. V lost 4 bases and J lost 3; bases outside the gene matches: 4. This CDR3 region has 14 residues. Germline CDR1 is SGHDT and CDR2 is YYEEEE. The full variable domain, with the rest looked up from reference TRBV5-6 and TRBJ1-5, is DAGVTQSPTHLIKTRGQQVTLRCSPKSGHDTVSWYQQALGQGPQFIFQYYEEEERQRGNFPDRFSGHQFPNYSSELNVNALLLGDSALYLCASSLQGTNQPQHFGDGTRLSIL.

The chain recombines TRBV5-1 with TRBJ2-2, with a tentative D call TRBD2 (5 bases). Germline V CDR1 and CDR2: SGHRS, YFSETQ. Deletions cut 6 bases from V and 5 bases from J, with 14 bases between. This CDR3 region has 14 residues. The CDR3 DNA follows: TGCGCCAGCAAAGCGGATCCGGGGACCGGGGAGCTGTTTTTT. Translation gives CASKADPGTGELFF.

The chain uses TRBV6-6 and TRBJ1-1; D gene ambiguous. This CDR3 is built from 14 residues. The V end was cut by 2 bases, the J end by 4 bases, with 11 bases between. The V gene's germline CDR1 is MNHNY and CDR2 SVGAGI (reference sequence). The CDR3 sequence: CASSYPGGITEAFF. In nucleotides, the CDR3 is TGTGCCAGCAGTTACCCGGGAGGGATCACTGAAGCTTTCTTT.

The chain employs TRBV6-5 and TRBJ2-1; 13 nucleotides align to TRBD2. V gave up 5 bases and J gave up 12 bases; unmatched junction bases: 10. The germline V gene encodes CDR1 MNHEY and CDR2 SVGAGI. The CDR3 has 15 amino acids. CDR3 sequence: CASSPGTSGALGQFF. The DNA of the CDR3 is TGTGCCAGCAGTCCTGGGACTAGCGGGGCCCTCGGGCAGTTCTTC.

In the case of this clone: Other DNA sequences in the same sample also yield this CDR3. The gene calls are TRBV6-6 and TRBJ2-2, with no clear D. V lost 2 bases, J lost 4 bases, and 14 bases lay in between. Germline values: CDR1 MNHNY, CDR2 SVGAGI (reference sequence). CDR3 length: 16 amino acids. The CDR3 DNA reads as TGTGCCAGCAGTTACCCCATGAGTGTGAGCACCGGGGAGCTGTTTTTT. It encodes CASSYPMSVSTGELFF.

The chain couples TRBV7-8 to TRBJ2-5; 10 bases line up with TRBD2. The germline gives CDR1 SGHVS, CDR2 FQNEAQ. Trimming cost V 2 bases and J 3 bases; bases outside gene matches: 15. The CDR3 is 19 residues long. The CDR3 is CASSLRLAGASSSKETQYF. The CDR3 DNA reads TGTGCCAGCAGCTTACGGCTAGCGGGGGCCTCTTCCTCGAAAGAGACCCAGTACTTC.

The V gene is TRBV7-8, the J gene TRBJ2-1; D call uncertain. V was pared by 1 base and J by 5 bases, with 12 bases between. The CDR3 is 15 residues long. Germline CDR1 is SGHVS and CDR2 is FQNEAQ. The CDR3 coding sequence is TGTGCCAGCAGCTTAGTCGCGACTTTTGACAATGAGCAGTTCTTC. Protein product: CASSLVATFDNEQFF.